The entry below gives a single TCR beta chain sequence along with its context. Its antigen is still unknown. Within one base of it there is no much larger clone, and no base qualities were kept. CDR1 and CDR2, looked up from the germline V gene (reference sequence), are GTSNPN and SVGIG. V and J are trimmed by 2 bases and 2 bases, and the gene matches miss 9 bases of the junction. The CDR3 has 15 amino acids, counting the end cysteine and phenylalanine. Just the 45-base CDR3 DNA is kept, in frame starting at base 1. This specimen belongs to a study of blood T cell repertoires in COVID-19 (TCRdb year 2020). Concerning the study at large: Collaborator samples came from the United States, Italy and Spain and covered acute and convalescent phases of COVID-19. Samples came from the ongoing ImmuneRACE study (first 160 participants) plus 1,254 subjects from 6 global collaborators. HLA class I and class II types, where available, came from metadata supplied by the sample provider rather than from assay-based typing. A de-identified subject ID, COVID-19 status, age in years and sex were almost always included in the sample metadata. The dataset comprised deeply sampled blood TCRbeta repertoires from subjects exposed to, actively infected with, or recovered from COVID-19. The prospective study material was composed of cDNA or gDNA derived from T cells, B-cell-depleted T cells, or PBMCs. The repertoires were released in a freely available public database meant as a resource for research on the immune response to SARS-CoV-2. Study-wide findings and limitations: How much clinical and demographic metadata was included differed by source and by participant, and the metadata was provided uncurated.

Collaborating institutions collected whole blood in K2EDTA tubes following their own protocols. Collaborator samples were shipped for TCRbeta analysis as frozen whole blood, isolated PBMCs, or DNA extracted from either sample type. TCRbeta CDR3 regions were amplified from genomic DNA using the immunoSEQ Assay, a bias-controlled multiplex PCR. As for the original processing: Nucleated cell counts per sample were estimated from amplification of reference gene primers within the assay. Sequence reads were collapsed and filtered to measure the absolute abundance of every unique TCRbeta CDR3 rearrangement. For each sample, productive Simpson clonality was calculated by taking the square root of Simpson's diversity index across productive rearrangements. TCRdb provides this immuneACCESS table in a form limited to in-frame rearrangements. Some clones are lacking; in checked studies, under half of them reflect an unresolved V gene, and why the rest are absent is not known. V, J and clone size are taken as reported in that table, and D and trimming were inferred from the DNA itself. The sample table records around 500,000 clones; approximately 83% of these occur just once. The top ten clonotypes cover approximately 2.9% of the sample.

Recombination linked TRBV30 to TRBJ2-7, with 7 bases in between that match TRBD2. Sequenced material: peripheral blood. This clonotype originated in a human donor in a cohort sampled during active COVID-19. The CDR3 reads as follows: CAWSSAGRLPYEQYF. The DNA sequence is given as TGTGCCTGGAGTTCAGCGGGACGACTTCCCTACGAGCAGTACTTC.